Detailed here is one T cell receptor beta chain. The CDR3 has 14 amino acids. After removal of 4 bases from V and 5 bases from J, the junction contained 2 bases not matched to a gene. Germline loops: CDR1 LNHDA, CDR2 SQIVND (reference sequence). This specimen comes from a study of shared clonotypes between healthy human individuals. Produced via immunoSEQ multiplex PCR; TCRdb's table is partial and in-frame only. The sample has approximately 720,000 clones; around 72% are singletons. Sequencing used memory CD4+ T cells sorted from blood. Subset of the sample: CD45RA-negative fraction. This chain uses TRBV19 with TRBJ2-2; 9 nucleotides match TRBD1. This clonotype was sampled from a woman aged 25 to 39 in good health. CDR3 sequence (DNA): TGTGCCAGTAGTACGGGACAGGGAACCGGGGAGCTGTTTTTT. Translation gives CASSTGQGTGELFF.